This T cell receptor (beta chain) came from a study of T cell responses to AZD1222 COVID-19 vaccine. Across the study: Second-dose recipients at about 4 or about 12 weeks were treated as one pooled group. The study, taken as a whole, reports: Clonal diversity was possibly underestimated, and white British individuals and females predominated among donors.

This CDR3 contains 13 residues. V dropped 5 bases and J dropped 6 bases, with 14 bases sitting between them. Here immunoSEQ multiplex PCR was the method, and the copy in TCRdb shows in-frame clones only, minus some. The sample yields approximately 100,000 clones, around nine tenths seen once. To note about this clone: What it binds is not known.

Sequences were derived from peripheral blood, sampled on day 0 of AZD1222 vaccination. The receptor's source is an adult in good health. The chain carries TRBV12-3 or TRBV12-4 and TRBJ2-7; the D gene is possibly TRBD1 (5 bases). The CDR3 region has the DNA TGTGCCAGCAGTCCCGACAGAATTACCGAGCAGTACTTC. It translates to CASSPDRITEQYF.